The entry below gives a single T cell receptor (beta chain) sequence along with its context. What it recognizes is unknown. These data come from a study of shared clonotypes between healthy human individuals. Study overall: CD4 naive cells filled three plates per donor, CD4 memory three, CD8 naive two and CD8 memory one. Regarding the study as a whole: In general, naive subsets displayed greater estimated richness than memory subsets did.

The trim removed 1 base at V and 3 bases at J, leaving 1 base unmatched. The length of the CDR3 is 15 residues. Germline values: CDR1 SGHNT, CDR2 YENEEA. Generated by immunoSEQ multiplex PCR, the TCRdb table keeps only in-frame clones and is missing some. The top ten clones hold approximately 1.5% of a sample with about 980,000 clones, roughly 72% of them seen once. The chain carries TRBV11-3 and TRBJ2-1; 9 bases are shared with TRBD1. The sequenced material came from memory CD4+ T cells sorted from blood. The subset is: CD45RA-negative fraction. This clonotype was sampled from a man aged 18 to 29 in good health. For the CDR3, the DNA is TGTGCCAGCAGCTTAGGGACAGGGGTCTACAATGAGCAGTTCTTC. Translated, it gives CASSLGTGVYNEQFF. Looking up the rest from reference TRBV11-3 and TRBJ2-1 gives the full variable domain: EAGVVQSPRYKIIEKKQPVAFWCNPISGHNTLYWYLQNLGQGPELLIRYENEEAVDDSQLPKDRFSAERLKGVDSTLKIQPAELGDSAVYLCASSLGTGVYNEQFFGPGTRLTVL.